One sample yielded the 8 T cell receptor beta chains listed below, sequenced in a study of T cells in Graves' hyperthyroidism and ophthalmopathy. Regions amplified from RNA transcripts were the TCR beta CDR3 regions. The HTBI set primed first-round TCR CDR3 RT-PCR. One entry per CDR3 protein, called by TCRdb with MiXCR from the multiplex PCR reads. Of around 240,000 distinct CDR3 sequences listed, about 14% were seen once; the top ten hold 10% to 15%. The sample consisted of blood. The receptors stem from a woman aged 40 to 55 with Graves' hyperthyroidism that later progressed to Graves' ophthalmopathy.

At least ten counts were recorded for this clonotype. The V gene is TRBV12-3 or TRBV12-4, the J gene TRBJ2-3; no firm D call. The germline V and J ends were trimmed by 6 bases and 1 base, with 2 bases remaining between them. The CDR3 covers 11 residues. The CDR3, as DNA: TGTGCCAGCAGACGCACAGATACGCAGTATTTT. Translated, it gives CASRRTDTQYF.

The rearrangement joins TRBV7-6 to TRBJ1-3; TRBD1 agrees at 7 bases. Per germline, CDR1 SGHVS and CDR2 FNYEAQ. The CDR3 has 18 amino acids. The V and J ends lost 4 bases and 1 base, in that order; junction bases with no gene match: 13. The CDR3 nucleotides read TGTGCCAGCAGCTCGACGACAGGGAGTGGGCTATCTGGAAACACCATATATTTT. This translates into CASSSTTGSGLSGNTIYF.

Only a few counts were recorded for this clonotype. Possible read error: a much larger clone is one base away. V is TRBV7-2 and J is TRBJ1-6; 8 bases are a match to TRBD1. From germline, CDR1 is SGHTA and CDR2 FQGNSA. The ends lost 5 bases at V and 10 bases at J; junction bases unmatched: 7. The CDR3 covers 14 residues. CDR3 protein: CASSLRGRESPLHF. The DNA of the CDR3 is TGTGCCAGCAGCCTCAGGGGGCGAGAATCACCCCTCCACTTT. Complete variable domain (other parts from reference TRBV7-2 and TRBJ1-6): GAGVSQSPSNKVTEKGKDVELRCDPISGHTALYWYRQSLGQGLEFLIYFQGNSAPDKSGLPSDRFSAERTGGSVSTLTIQRTQQEDSAVYLCASSLRGRESPLHFGNGTRLTVT.

This clonotype has a count of ten or more. One end of the junction varies from germline; a read error may be responsible. The chain couples TRBV20-1 to TRBJ1-1, with a tentative D call TRBD1 (5 bases). This CDR3 region has 14 residues. CDR1 and CDR2 (germline): DFQATT, SNEGSKA (reference sequence). CDR3 bases: TGCAGTGCTCGAGAGGAAGGGGAGTCCGCCGAAGCTTTCTTT. It codes for CSAREEGESAEAFF.

This clonotype was seen repeatedly, ten times or more. The chain recombines TRBV10-2 with TRBJ2-7, with D uncertain. The CDR3 totals 15 residues. In germline, CDR1 is WSHSY, CDR2 SAAADI. V lost 2 bases and J 2 bases, leaving 13 bases between the germline ends. The CDR3 loop is CASSEHRRSTYEQYF. The CDR3 DNA reads as TGCGCCAGCAGTGAGCATCGTCGGAGCACCTACGAGCAGTACTTC.

This clonotype was detected many times. The chain has TRBV10-2 and TRBJ2-1; D is possibly TRBD1 (5 bases). The germline V and J ends were trimmed by 8 bases and 9 bases, with 23 bases remaining between them. This CDR3 comprises 15 residues. The germline V gene encodes CDR1 WSHSY and CDR2 SAAADI. The CDR3 spells CASLGRKPFISEQFF. The CDR3 nucleotides read TGCGCCAGCTTGGGGCGCAAGCCGTTCATAAGTGAGCAGTTCTTC.

The table lists this clonotype with a few counts. This chain joins TRBV28 and TRBJ2-1; TRBD2 matches at 10 bases. Germline loops: CDR1 MDHEN, CDR2 SYDVKM. The J segment lost 2 bases and the V segment lost 6 bases, leaving 13 bases of the junction unmatched. The CDR3 loop spans 18 amino acids. The CDR3 DNA reads as TGTGCCAGCAGCCAAGCCGCTAGCGGGAGAGTCGCCTACAATGAGCAGTTCTTC. It yields the protein CASSQAASGRVAYNEQFF.

In its sample, this clonotype was seen once. The CDR3 nucleotides are TGTGCCACACAGATTGTGAATGTAGGGCCCGGGGAGCTGTTTTTT. This codes for CATQIVNVGPGELFF. The chain joins TRBV28 to TRBJ2-2; D call uncertain. V shed 10 bases and J shed 6 bases, with 21 bases lying between them. The CDR3 is made up of 15 amino acids. Per the germline V gene, CDR1 is MDHEN and CDR2 is SYDVKM.